Following are 5 T cell receptor beta chains from one sample sequenced in a study of CD8 T cells in ankylosing spondylitis. TCRdb recomputed calls from the 5' RACE reads with MiXCR, one row per CDR3 protein. The table includes around 230,000 distinct CDR3 sequences, around 7.8% detected once. Sequencing used blood, either unsorted or a sorted T cell fraction (not recorded which). The receptor set was obtained from a male donor with ankylosing spondylitis or in good health (not recorded which).

This chain joins TRBV20-1 and TRBJ1-1; D not resolved. The CDR3 contains 12 residues. Looked up from germline, CDR1 is DFQATT and CDR2 is SNEGSKA (reference sequence). V was clipped by 2 bases and J by 2 bases, with 6 bases between them. CDR3 protein: CSARRYNTEAFF. CDR3 nucleotides: TGCAGTGCTAGACGATACAACACTGAAGCTTTCTTT.

This clonotype was detected ten times or more. J is TRBJ2-7 and V is TRBV12-3 or TRBV12-4; the D is unclear. This CDR3 has 13 amino acids. Trimming took off 5 bases at V and 3 bases at J, with 11 bases between the two ends. This CDR3 reads CASSQGRNYEQYF. CDR3 in DNA: TGTGCCAGCAGTCAAGGACGGAACTACGAGCAGTACTTC.

Many counts were recorded for this clonotype. This sequence joins TRBV11-2 and TRBJ2-2; TRBD1 matches at 7 bases. V was pared by 5 bases and J by 4 bases, with 4 bases of the junction left unmatched. The CDR3 runs 14 residues. The germline gives CDR1 SGHAT, CDR2 FQNNGV. The CDR3 DNA reads as TGTGCCAGCAGCGCATGGGACAGCACCGGGGAGCTGTTTTTT. Protein: CASSAWDSTGELFF.

At least ten counts were recorded for this clonotype. The rearrangement uses TRBV27 and TRBJ2-4; 7 bases align to TRBD1. The germline gives CDR1 MNHEY, CDR2 SMNVEV (reference sequence). The CDR3 covers 15 residues. After removal of 6 bases from V and 0 bases from J, the junction contained 5 bases not matched to a gene. The CDR3: CASSMDRTAKNIQYF. The CDR3 DNA follows: TGTGCCAGCAGCATGGACAGGACAGCCAAAAACATTCAGTACTTC.

V usage is TRBV7-2 and J usage is TRBJ2-3, with D hard to call. Deletions cut 3 bases from V and 3 bases from J, with 7 bases between. The CDR3 contains 13 residues. CDR1 is SGHTA and CDR2 is FQGNSA in the germline V gene. The CDR3 DNA reads TGTGCCAGCAGCTTCTTCCGGACAGATACGCAGTATTTT. Translating it yields CASSFFRTDTQYF.